This entry describes one TCR beta chain. Its specificity is unknown. V was clipped by 2 bases and J by 5 bases, with 12 bases between them. The CDR3 extends over 15 amino acids. The germline CDR1 and CDR2 sequences are SGHAT and FQDESV (reference sequence). The entry originates in a study of graft-versus-host responses after intestinal transplantation. Profiled with immunoSEQ multiplex PCR; TCRdb holds only in-frame clones, not every one. The top ten clones hold more than 3% of a sample with more than 100,000 clones, 90% to 95% of them seen once. The sample consisted of unstimulated CD8+ T cells sorted from spleen or lymph node cells, taken before intestinal transplant. The chain recombines TRBV11-1 with TRBJ2-2; D not resolved. The TCR was taken from a human donor who received an intestinal transplant. The CDR3 spells CASSLSPTETGELFF. The CDR3 DNA follows: TGTGCCAGCAGCTTAAGTCCTACGGAGACCGGGGAGCTGTTTTTT. Full variable domain (rest looked up from reference TRBV11-1 and TRBJ2-2): EAEVAQSPRYKITEKSQAVAFWCDPISGHATLYWYRQILGQGPELLVQFQDESVVDDSQLPKDRFSAERLKGVDSTLKIQPAELGDSAMYLCASSLSPTETGELFFGEGSRLTVL.